This is a list of T cell receptor beta chains from one sample in a study of technical replicates of blood from several donors. Profiling relied on immunoSEQ multiplex PCR, and the TCRdb table lists in-frame clones only, not all of them. The sample lists 40,000 to 60,000 clones; approximately 90% were seen once. Sequenced input: PBMCs. These receptors were obtained from a human donor in good health. Some clones in this sample may be carry-over from other donors' samples. Each CDR3 is given with its conserved first and last residue. D genes are given only for firm matches. The size entry is marked missing in some rows and otherwise reads once, few, many or a size class.

>TRBD2|TRBV5-4|TRBJ2-1|NA
TGTGCCAGCAGCTTGGTTGCGGGAGTAGGAAGTGAGCAGTTCTTC
CASSLVAGVGSEQFF
>NA|TRBV29-1|TRBJ2-3|NA
TGCAGCGCAAGTGGGTTCAGGGTCACAGATACGCAGTATTTT
CSASGFRVTDTQYF
>TRBD2|TRBV27|TRBJ2-1|NA
TGTGCCAGCAGTGGAGGGACTAGCGGGTGGTACAATGAGCAGTTCTTC
CASSGGTSGWYNEQFF
>NA|TRBV11-2|TRBJ1-3|NA
TGTGCCAGCAGCTTCATGGTAGACGGGAACACCATATATTTT
CASSFMVDGNTIYF
>NA|TRBV6-5|TRBJ2-7|once
TGTGCCAGCAGTTTCTCTAACGAGCAGTACTTC
CASSFSNEQYF
>NA|TRBV29-1|TRBJ2-7|NA
TGCAGCGTTTCAGACAGGTACGAGCAGTACTTC
CSVSDRYEQYF
>NA|TRBV30|TRBJ1-1|NA
TGTGCCTGGAGTGTTGGACAAAACACTGAAGCTTTCTTT
CAWSVGQNTEAFF
>NA|TRBV4-3|TRBJ2-5|NA
TGCGCCAGCAGCCAAGGCCGAGCAAACCGCAAACAGACTAAACAAGAGACCCAGTACTTC
CASSQGRANRKQTKQETQYF
>NA|TRBV29-1|TRBJ1-4|NA
TGCAGCGCCGGTAATATGGGCGAAAAACTGTTTTTT
CSAGNMGEKLFF
>TRBD2|TRBV27|TRBJ2-7|NA
TGTGCCAGCAGATCCGGGACTAGCGGTTCTGGGGAGTACTTC
CASRSGTSGSGEYF
>NA|TRBV4-3|TRBJ1-2|NA
TGCGCCAGCAGCCAAGATTTCAGGGGTGGCTACACCTTC
CASSQDFRGGYTF
>TRBD1|TRBV18|TRBJ1-5|NA
TGTGCCAGCTCGCCCGACAGGGTTAACCAGCCCCAGCATTTT
CASSPDRVNQPQHF
>NA|TRBV7-2|TRBJ1-1|NA
TGTGCCAGCACCACCCACCGGGGGGGGCCGTCTGAAGCTTTCTTT
CASTTHRGGPSEAFF
>TRBD2|TRBV7-9|TRBJ2-7|NA
TGTGCCAGCAGCTTAAGCCTAGCGGTCCCCGTCGAGCAGTACTTC
CASSLSLAVPVEQYF
>TRBD1|TRBV7-2|TRBJ2-7|NA
TGTGCCAGCAGCTTAGGGGGACAGGGGGCTTACGAGCAGTACTTC
CASSLGGQGAYEQYF
>NA|TRBV18|TRBJ1-1|NA
TGTGCCAGCTCCCAGGACAGGAACACTGAAGCTTTCTTT
CASSQDRNTEAFF
>TRBD1|TRBV11-1|TRBJ1-1|few
TGTGCCAGCAGCCAGGGGGATCTTAACACTGAAGCTTTCTTT
CASSQGDLNTEAFF
>TRBD1|TRBV7-2|TRBJ2-2|NA
TGTGCCAGCAGCAATCGACAGGGGACTACCGGGGAGCTGTTTTTT
CASSNRQGTTGELFF
>TRBD1|TRBV9|TRBJ2-1|NA
TGTGCCAGCAGCGACGGGACAGTTCGGCGCTCCTACAATGAGCAGTTCTTC
CASSDGTVRRSYNEQFF
>TRBD1|TRBV7-9|TRBJ2-7|NA
TGTGCCAGCAGCCCTCTCGCGGCAGGGGGTCTCTACGAGCAGTACTTC
CASSPLAAGGLYEQYF
>TRBD2|TRBV13|TRBJ2-7|NA
TGTGCCAGCAGCTTACCAGCGGGAGGCGTCGAGCAGTACTTC
CASSLPAGGVEQYF
>TRBD2|TRBV4-2|TRBJ2-3|NA
TGTGCCAGCAGCCAAGATTTGGCTAGCGGGGGGGCCGCAGATACGCAGTATTTT
CASSQDLASGGAADTQYF
>NA|TRBV5-1|TRBJ1-1|NA
TGCGCCAGCAGCTTCAACAGCATCTCGAGTAACACTGAAGCTTTCTTT
CASSFNSISSNTEAFF
>NA|TRBV5-6|TRBJ1-1|NA
TGTGCCAGCAGCTACCTAGGTGGGGCGGACACTGAAGCTTTCTTT
CASSYLGGADTEAFF
>TRBD2|TRBV5-6|TRBJ2-7|NA
TGTGCCAGCAGCTTGGGGACTAGCGGTCCCTGGAAGCAGTACTTC
CASSLGTSGPWKQYF
>NA|TRBV7-8|TRBJ2-1|few
TGTGCCAGCCACCGTAGGGGAGGCAACAATGAGCAGTTCTTC
CASHRRGGNNEQFF
>NA|TRBV25-1|TRBJ2-3|NA
TGTGCCAGCAGTGATTCGGGGAGTTCAGGAGATACGCAGTATTTT
CASSDSGSSGDTQYF
>TRBD2|TRBV4-1|TRBJ2-1|NA
TGCGCCAGCAGCCAAGCCGGACTAGCGGGTTCAAGTGAGCAGTTCTTC
CASSQAGLAGSSEQFF
>NA|TRBV7-9|TRBJ2-1|NA
TGTGCCAGCAGCCCCCCAGGGGCGGCTGAGCAGTTCTTC
CASSPPGAAEQFF
>NA|TRBV6-5|TRBJ1-1|NA
TGTGCCAGCAGTTCCTCTATCAGGGAGAACACTGAAGCTTTCTTT
CASSSSIRENTEAFF
>TRBD1|TRBV5-1|TRBJ1-1|once
TGCGCCAGCAGCTTCGGGACAGGGTACACTGAAGCTTTCTTT
CASSFGTGYTEAFF
>NA|TRBV5-6|TRBJ1-6|NA
TGTGCCAGCAGCTTGTTTCAGATTAATTCACCCCTCCACTTT
CASSLFQINSPLHF
>NA|TRBV5-1|TRBJ2-7|NA
TGCGCCAGCAGCTTCGTCCAGGGCGGACCCTACGAGCAGTACTTC
CASSFVQGGPYEQYF
>NA|TRBV4-1|TRBJ2-3|NA
TGCGCCAGCAGCCAAGTAGTCGCGACAGATACGCAGTATTTT
CASSQVVATDTQYF
>NA|TRBV11-2|TRBJ2-2|NA
TGTGCCAGCAGCTTAGCACAGAACACCGGGGAGCTGTTTTTT
CASSLAQNTGELFF
>NA|TRBV6-5|TRBJ2-7|once
TGTGCCAGCAGTTCCCCCGGACCCAGGGGCGAGCAGTACTTC
CASSSPGPRGEQYF
>NA|TRBV5-6|TRBJ2-7|NA
TGTGCCAGCAGCTTGGTAGGGGGAGGGAGCTACGAGCAGTACTTC
CASSLVGGGSYEQYF
>NA|TRBV6-4|TRBJ2-1|NA
TGTGCCAGCCAACTTACTAGCAACTCCTACAATGAGCAGTTCTTC
CASQLTSNSYNEQFF
>NA|TRBV6-6|TRBJ2-6|NA
TGTGCCAGCAGTTACGGGGGCGCTGACGGGGCCAACGTCCTGACTTTC
CASSYGGADGANVLTF
>NA|TRBV4-3|TRBJ1-4|NA
TGCGCCAGCAGCCAAGGACACGGAGGGAATGAAAAACTGTTTTTT
CASSQGHGGNEKLFF
>NA|TRBV7-2|TRBJ2-2|NA
TGTGCCAGCAGCTTAGATTCGGAGAAGTTGACCGGGGAGCTGTTTTTT
CASSLDSEKLTGELFF
>NA|TRBV6-5|TRBJ2-4|NA
TGTGCCAGCAGTTACGGTCCGCCGGGAAACATTCAGTACTTC
CASSYGPPGNIQYF
>NA|TRBV7-2|TRBJ2-5|NA
TGTGCCAGCAGCATGGGGAGCATAGGGGAGACCCAGTACTTC
CASSMGSIGETQYF
>NA|TRBV6-4|TRBJ1-2|NA
TGTGCCAGCAGTGACCGGGTCGGCTATGGCTACACCTTC
CASSDRVGYGYTF
>TRBD1|TRBV2|TRBJ1-2|few
TGTGCCAGCAGGTGGACAGGGGGCAACTATGGCTACACCTTC
CASRWTGGNYGYTF
>NA|TRBV5-6|TRBJ1-1|NA
TGTGCCAGCAGCATACCCGGGGGTGGGACTGAAGCTTTCTTT
CASSIPGGGTEAFF
>TRBD2|TRBV7-9|TRBJ2-2|NA
TGTGCCAGCAGCTATAACTCGGGCGGGGGACCTAACACCGGGGAGCTGTTTTTT
CASSYNSGGGPNTGELFF
>NA|TRBV9|TRBJ1-3|NA
TGTGCCAGCAGCCGGGGCGGGAATTCTGGAAACACCATATATTTT
CASSRGGNSGNTIYF
>TRBD1|TRBV7-8|TRBJ2-7|NA
TGTGCCAGCAGCCCAGAACAGGGGGCCTCCTACGAGCAGTACTTC
CASSPEQGASYEQYF
>TRBD2|TRBV7-2|TRBJ2-5|once
TGTGCCAGCAGCCCAGGAGCGGGGGCTTGGGAGACCCAGTACTTC
CASSPGAGAWETQYF
>TRBD1|TRBV7-2|TRBJ2-7|NA
TGTGCCAGCAGCTTGCAGGGGGCCTACGAGCAGTACTTC
CASSLQGAYEQYF
>NA|TRBV23-1|TRBJ2-2|NA
TGCGCCAGCAGGGGACTCAAACTGGGGGACACCGGGGAGCTGTTTTTT
CASRGLKLGDTGELFF
>TRBD1|TRBV18|TRBJ2-3|once
TGTGCCAGCTCACCATTGACAGGGGGCCTTTATAGCACAGATACGCAGTATTTT
CASSPLTGGLYSTDTQYF